This T cell receptor beta chain was sequenced in a study of cytomegalovirus exposure and HLA in healthy donors. Study at large: The 130 or so validation repertoires and the roughly 690 first-cohort repertoires shared a platform, a later analysis reported. General study results and limits: The authors listed some 160 TCR beta chains as cytomegalovirus-associated.

Remarks on this clone: Its antigen is unknown.

V was shortened by 3 bases and J by 5 bases, with 11 bases between the two germline ends. There are 14 residues in the CDR3. CDR1 and CDR2 from the germline V gene are SNHLY and FYNNEI. Sequencing used immunoSEQ multiplex PCR; TCRdb keeps in-frame clones, though not all of them. Of fewer than 250,000 clones detected, roughly 85% appear once; the ten largest clones hold around 5.6%. Sequencing was done on a sample of PBMCs. This clonotype was obtained from a woman aged 18-35 years in good health and CMV-seronegative. The chain has TRBV2 and TRBJ2-1; D is possibly TRBD1 or TRBD2 (6 bases each). CDR3 nucleotide sequence: TGTGCCAGCAGTGAGGGAAGGGGGGACAATGAGCAGTTCTTC. It specifies CASSEGRGDNEQFF. The full variable domain, in which reference TRBV2 and TRBJ2-1 provide the parts outside the CDR3, is EPEVTQTPSHQVTQMGQEVILRCVPISNHLYFYWYRQILGQKVEFLVSFYNNEISEKSEIFDDQFSVERPDGSNFTLKIRSTKLEDSAMYFCASSEGRGDNEQFFGPGTRLTVL.